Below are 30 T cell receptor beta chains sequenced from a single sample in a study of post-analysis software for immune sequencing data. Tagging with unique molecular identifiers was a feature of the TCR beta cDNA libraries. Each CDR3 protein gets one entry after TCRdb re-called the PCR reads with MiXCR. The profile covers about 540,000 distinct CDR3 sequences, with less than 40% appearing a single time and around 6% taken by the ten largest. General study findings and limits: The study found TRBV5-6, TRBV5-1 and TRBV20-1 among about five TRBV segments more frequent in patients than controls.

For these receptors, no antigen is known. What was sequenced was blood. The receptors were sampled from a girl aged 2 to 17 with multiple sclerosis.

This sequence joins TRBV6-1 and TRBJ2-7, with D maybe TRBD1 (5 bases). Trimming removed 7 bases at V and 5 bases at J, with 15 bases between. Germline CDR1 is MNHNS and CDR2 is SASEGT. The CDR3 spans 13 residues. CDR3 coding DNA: TGTGCCAGCAACAGGATCGCCCAGGACGAGCAGTACTTC. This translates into CASNRIAQDEQYF.

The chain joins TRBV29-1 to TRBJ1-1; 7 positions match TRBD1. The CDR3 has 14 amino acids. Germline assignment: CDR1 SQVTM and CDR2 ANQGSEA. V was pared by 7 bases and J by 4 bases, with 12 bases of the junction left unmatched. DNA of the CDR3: TGCAGCGACACGACAGGGAGGGTTGGCACTGAAGCTTTCTTT. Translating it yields CSDTTGRVGTEAFF.

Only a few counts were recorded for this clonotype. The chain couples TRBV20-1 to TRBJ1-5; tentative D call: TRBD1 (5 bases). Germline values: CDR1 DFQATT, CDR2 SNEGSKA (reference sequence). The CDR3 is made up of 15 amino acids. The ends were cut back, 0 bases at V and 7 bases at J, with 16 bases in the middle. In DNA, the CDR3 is TGCAGTGCTAGAGATCCGCAGGGAGTAGCCCAGCCCCAGCATTTT. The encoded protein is CSARDPQGVAQPQHF.

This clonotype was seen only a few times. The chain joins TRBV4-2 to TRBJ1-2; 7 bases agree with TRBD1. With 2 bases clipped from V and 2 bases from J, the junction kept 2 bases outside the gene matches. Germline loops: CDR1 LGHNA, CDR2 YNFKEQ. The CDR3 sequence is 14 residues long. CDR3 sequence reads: CASSQWGQNYGYTF. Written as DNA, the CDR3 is TGTGCCAGCAGCCAATGGGGACAGAACTATGGCTACACCTTC.

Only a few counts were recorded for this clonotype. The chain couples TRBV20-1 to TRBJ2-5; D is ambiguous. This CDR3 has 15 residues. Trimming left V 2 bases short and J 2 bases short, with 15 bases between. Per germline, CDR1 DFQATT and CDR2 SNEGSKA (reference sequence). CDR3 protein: CSARPTLLSQETQYF. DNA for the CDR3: TGCAGTGCTAGACCCACCCTTCTCTCACAAGAGACCCAGTACTTC.

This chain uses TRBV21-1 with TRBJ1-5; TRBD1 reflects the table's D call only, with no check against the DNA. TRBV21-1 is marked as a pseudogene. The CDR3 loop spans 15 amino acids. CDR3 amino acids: CASSNTTGVGQPQHF. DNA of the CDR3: TGTGCCAGCAGCAATACAACAGGGGTCGGTCAGCCCCAGCATTTT.

CDR3 protein: CSVQDRGPYNEQYF. DNA for the CDR3: TGCAGCGTACAGGACAGGGGGCCCTACAATGAGCAGTACTTC. The chain employs TRBV29-1 and TRBJ2-7; 11 nucleotides match TRBD1. The V and J ends lost 6 bases and 7 bases, in that order; junction bases with no gene match: 11. This CDR3 is built from 14 residues. From germline, CDR1 is SQVTM and CDR2 ANQGSEA.

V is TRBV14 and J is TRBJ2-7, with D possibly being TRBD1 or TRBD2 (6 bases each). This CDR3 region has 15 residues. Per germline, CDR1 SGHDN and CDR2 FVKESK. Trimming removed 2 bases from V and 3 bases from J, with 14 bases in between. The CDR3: CASSQNPGADYEQYF. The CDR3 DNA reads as TGTGCCAGCAGCCAAAACCCGGGGGCAGACTACGAGCAGTACTTC.

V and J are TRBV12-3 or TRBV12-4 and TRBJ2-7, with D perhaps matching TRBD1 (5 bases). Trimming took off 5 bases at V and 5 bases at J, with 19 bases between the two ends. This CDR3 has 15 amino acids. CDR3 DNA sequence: TGTGCCAGCAGTCCTGGACACCCGGCTGAGGACGAGCAGTACTTC. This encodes CASSPGHPAEDEQYF.

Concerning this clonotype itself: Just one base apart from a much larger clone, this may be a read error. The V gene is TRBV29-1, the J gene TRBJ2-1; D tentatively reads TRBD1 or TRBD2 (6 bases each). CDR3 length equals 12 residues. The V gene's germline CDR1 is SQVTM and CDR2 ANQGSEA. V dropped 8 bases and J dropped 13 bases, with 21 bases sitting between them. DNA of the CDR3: TGCAGCTCTCGGGGGCTCCAAGAGACCCAGTTCTTC. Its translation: CSSRGLQETQFF.

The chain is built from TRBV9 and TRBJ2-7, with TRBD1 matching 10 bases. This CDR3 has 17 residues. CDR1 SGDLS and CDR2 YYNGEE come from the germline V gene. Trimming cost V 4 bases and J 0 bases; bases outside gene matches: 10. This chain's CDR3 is CASSPGDRTGGSYEQYF. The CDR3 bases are TGTGCCAGCAGCCCAGGGGATCGGACAGGGGGCTCCTACGAGCAGTACTTC.

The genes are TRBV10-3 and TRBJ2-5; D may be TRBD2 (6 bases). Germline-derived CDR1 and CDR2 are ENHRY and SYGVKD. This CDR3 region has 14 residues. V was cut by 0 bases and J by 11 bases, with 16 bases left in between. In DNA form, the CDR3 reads TGTGCCATCAGTGAGTCTGCCTTCACGGGGGAGCAGTACTTC. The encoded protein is CAISESAFTGEQYF.

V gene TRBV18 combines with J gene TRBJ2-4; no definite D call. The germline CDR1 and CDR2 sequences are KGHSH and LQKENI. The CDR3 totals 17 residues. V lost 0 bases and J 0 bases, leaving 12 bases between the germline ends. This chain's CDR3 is CASSPPGARLAKNIQYF. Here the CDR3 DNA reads TGTGCCAGCTCACCACCGGGTGCCAGGCTAGCCAAAAACATTCAGTACTTC.

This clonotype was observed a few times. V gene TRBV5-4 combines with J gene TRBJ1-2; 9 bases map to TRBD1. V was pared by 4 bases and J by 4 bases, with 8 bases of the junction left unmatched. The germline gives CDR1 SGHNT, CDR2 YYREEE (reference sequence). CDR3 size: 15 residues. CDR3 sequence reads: CASSLPGQGLYGYTF. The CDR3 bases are TGTGCCAGCAGCCTCCCGGGACAGGGCCTCTATGGCTACACCTTC.

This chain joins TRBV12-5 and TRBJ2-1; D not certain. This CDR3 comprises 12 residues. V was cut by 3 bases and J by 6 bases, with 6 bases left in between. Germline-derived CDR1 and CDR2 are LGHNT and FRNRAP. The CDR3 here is CASGFQVNEQFF. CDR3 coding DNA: TGTGCTAGTGGTTTTCAGGTCAATGAGCAGTTCTTC.

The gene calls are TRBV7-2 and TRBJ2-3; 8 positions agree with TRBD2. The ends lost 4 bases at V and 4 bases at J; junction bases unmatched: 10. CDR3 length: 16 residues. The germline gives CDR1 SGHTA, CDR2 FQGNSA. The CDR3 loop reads CASSWKRGGRPDTQYF. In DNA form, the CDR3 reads TGTGCCAGCAGCTGGAAACGGGGGGGCCGTCCAGATACGCAGTATTTT.

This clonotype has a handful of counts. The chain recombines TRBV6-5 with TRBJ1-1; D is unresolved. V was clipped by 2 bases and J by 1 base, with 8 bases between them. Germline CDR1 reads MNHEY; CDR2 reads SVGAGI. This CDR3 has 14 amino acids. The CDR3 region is CASSYTHPNTEAFF. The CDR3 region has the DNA TGTGCCAGCAGTTACACCCACCCGAACACTGAAGCTTTCTTT.

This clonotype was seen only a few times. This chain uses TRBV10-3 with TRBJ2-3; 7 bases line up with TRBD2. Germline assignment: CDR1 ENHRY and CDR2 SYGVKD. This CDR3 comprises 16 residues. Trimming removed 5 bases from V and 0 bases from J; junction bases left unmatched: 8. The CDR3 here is CAISSLAGASTDTQYF. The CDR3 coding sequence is TGTGCCATCAGTTCCTTAGCGGGCGCTAGCACAGATACGCAGTATTTT.

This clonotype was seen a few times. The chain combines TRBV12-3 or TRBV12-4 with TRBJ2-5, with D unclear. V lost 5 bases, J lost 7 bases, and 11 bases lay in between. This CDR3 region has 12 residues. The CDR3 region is CASSPVIGTQYF. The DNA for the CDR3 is TGTGCCAGCAGTCCTGTTATAGGGACCCAGTACTTC.

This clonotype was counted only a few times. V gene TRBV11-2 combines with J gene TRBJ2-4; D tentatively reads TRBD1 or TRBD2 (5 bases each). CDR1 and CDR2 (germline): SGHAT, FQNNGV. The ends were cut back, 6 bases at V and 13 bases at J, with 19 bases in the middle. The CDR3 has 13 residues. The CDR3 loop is CASSLGVRGEQYF. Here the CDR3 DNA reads TGTGCCAGCAGTCTAGGTGTGAGAGGGGAGCAGTACTTC.

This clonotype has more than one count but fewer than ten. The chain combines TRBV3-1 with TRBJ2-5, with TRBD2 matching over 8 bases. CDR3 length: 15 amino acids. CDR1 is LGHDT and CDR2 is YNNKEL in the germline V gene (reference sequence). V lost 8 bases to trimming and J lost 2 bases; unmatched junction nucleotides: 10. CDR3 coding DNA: TGTGCCAGCTCTGTGGCGGGGGGACTACAAGAGACCCAGTACTTC. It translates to CASSVAGGLQETQYF.

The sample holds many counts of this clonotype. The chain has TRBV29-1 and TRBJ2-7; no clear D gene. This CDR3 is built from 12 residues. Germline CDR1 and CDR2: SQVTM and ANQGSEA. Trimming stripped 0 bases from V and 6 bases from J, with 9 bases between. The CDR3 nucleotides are TGCAGCGTTGAAGATGTCAACTTCGAGCAGTACTTC. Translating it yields CSVEDVNFEQYF.

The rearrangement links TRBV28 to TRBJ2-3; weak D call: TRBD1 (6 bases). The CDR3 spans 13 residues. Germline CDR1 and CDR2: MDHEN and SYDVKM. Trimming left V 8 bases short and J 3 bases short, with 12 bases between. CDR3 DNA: TGTGCCAGCGGCAGGGGTTTGACAGATACGCAGTATTTT. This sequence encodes CASGRGLTDTQYF.

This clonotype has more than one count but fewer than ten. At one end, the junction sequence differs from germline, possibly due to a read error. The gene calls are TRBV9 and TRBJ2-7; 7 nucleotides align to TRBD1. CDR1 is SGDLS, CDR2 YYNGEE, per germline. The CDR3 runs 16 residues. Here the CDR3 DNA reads TGTGCTAGCAGCGTAAGGTCCGGGACAGCGTCCTACGAGCAGTACTTC. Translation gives CASSVRSGTASYEQYF.

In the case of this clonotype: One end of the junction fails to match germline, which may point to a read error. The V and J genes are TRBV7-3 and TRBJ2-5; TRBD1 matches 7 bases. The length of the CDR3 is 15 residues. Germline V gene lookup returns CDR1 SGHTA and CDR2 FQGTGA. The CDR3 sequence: CASSSSGTDQEAQYF. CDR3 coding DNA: TGTGCCAGCAGCTCTTCTGGGACAGACCAAGAGGCCCAGTACTTC.

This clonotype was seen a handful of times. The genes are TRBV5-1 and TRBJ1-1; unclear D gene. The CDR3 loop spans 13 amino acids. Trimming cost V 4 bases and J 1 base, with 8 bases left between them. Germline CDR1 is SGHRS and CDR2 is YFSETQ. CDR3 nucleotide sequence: TGCGCCAGCAGCGAGTCAGGGAACACTGAAGCTTTCTTT. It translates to CASSESGNTEAFF. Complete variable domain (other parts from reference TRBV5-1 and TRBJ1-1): KAGVTQTPRYLIKTRGQQVTLSCSPISGHRSVSWYQQTPGQGLQFLFEYFSETQRNKGNFPGRFSGRQFSNSRSEMNVSTLELGDSALYLCASSESGNTEAFFGQGTRLTVV.

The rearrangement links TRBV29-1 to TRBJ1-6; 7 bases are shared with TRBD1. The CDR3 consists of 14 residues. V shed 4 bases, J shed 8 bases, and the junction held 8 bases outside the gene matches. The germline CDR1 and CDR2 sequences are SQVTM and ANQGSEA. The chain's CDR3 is CSVGRDRRDSPLHF. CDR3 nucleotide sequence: TGCAGCGTTGGCCGGGACAGAAGGGATTCACCCCTCCACTTT.

The CDR3 protein is CASSSLAGGALEQYF. As DNA, the CDR3 is TGTGCCAGCAGTTCCCTAGCGGGGGGTGCTCTGGAGCAGTACTTC. The chain recombines TRBV12-3 or TRBV12-4 with TRBJ2-5; TRBD2 matches at 11 bases. This CDR3 has 15 amino acids. Unmatched junction bases numbered 12, after V lost 4 bases and J lost 11 bases.

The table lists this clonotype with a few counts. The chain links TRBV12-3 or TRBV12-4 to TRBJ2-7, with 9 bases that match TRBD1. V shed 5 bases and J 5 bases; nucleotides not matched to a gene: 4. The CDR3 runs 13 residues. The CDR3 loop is CASSPGQGNEQYF. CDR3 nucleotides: TGTGCCAGCAGTCCCGGACAGGGGAACGAGCAGTACTTC.

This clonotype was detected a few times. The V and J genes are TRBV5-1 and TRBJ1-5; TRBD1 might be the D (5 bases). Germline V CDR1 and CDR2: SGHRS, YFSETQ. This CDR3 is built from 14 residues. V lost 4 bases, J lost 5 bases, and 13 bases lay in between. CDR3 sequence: CASSPGGWDQPQHF. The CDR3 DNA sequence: TGCGCCAGCAGCCCCGGGGGGTGGGATCAGCCCCAGCATTTT.